This is a list of T cell receptor beta chains from one sample in a study of shared clonotypes between healthy human individuals. Sequencing used immunoSEQ multiplex PCR; TCRdb keeps in-frame clones, though not all of them. The sample lists around 1 million clones; 60% to 85% were seen once. The sample was memory CD4+ T cells sorted from blood. The receptor source for this set is a man between 18 and 35 years old in good health. CDR3s include the opening cysteine and the closing phenylalanine or tryptophan. A D gene is named only where the DNA matches it firmly. Part of the rows lack a size; the others show once, few, many or a class for expanded clones.

d_call j_call v_call clone_size cdr3_nt cdr3_aa
TRBD1 TRBJ1-1 TRBV28 - TGTGCCAGCAGGACAGGGGGCATGAACACTGAAGCTTTCTTT CASRTGGMNTEAFF
- TRBJ1-1 TRBV30 few TGTGCCTGGAATGGGGCACTGAACACTGAAGCTTTCTTT CAWNGALNTEAFF
- TRBJ1-6 TRBV4-3 many TGCGCCAGCAGCCAAGCGTCCGGGGATAATTCACCCCTCCACTTT CASSQASGDNSPLHF
- TRBJ1-4 TRBV4-3 - TGCGCCAGCAGCCAGCTCGGGGAGGTTGGCGAAAAACTGTTTTTT CASSQLGEVGEKLFF
- TRBJ2-2 TRBV9 few TGTGCCAGCAGCTCGGGACTTAACACCGGGGAGCTGTTTTTT CASSSGLNTGELFF
- TRBJ1-1 TRBV10-3 - TGTGCCATCAGAGACGACCGCTGGAACACTGAAGCTTTCTTT CAIRDDRWNTEAFF
- TRBJ1-1 TRBV5-1 - TGCGCCAGTAAAGGCTTGATGAACACTGAAGCTTTCTTT CASKGLMNTEAFF
- TRBJ2-5 TRBV10-2 - TGCGCCACCCTTCTAGCGTGGGGGGAGACCCAGTACTTC CATLLAWGETQYF
- TRBJ2-7 TRBV10-3 - TGTGCCATCAGTGACAGGGTTCGGACCTACGAGCAGTACTTC CAISDRVRTYEQYF
- TRBJ1-6 TRBV2 - TGTGCCAGCAGTGACCGGGCCTGGCATTCACCCCTCCACTTT CASSDRAWHSPLHF
TRBD1 TRBJ1-2 TRBV4-3 - TGCGCCAGCAGCCAGCGACAGGGCTATGGCTACACCTTC CASSQRQGYGYTF
- TRBJ1-2 TRBV2 many TGTGCCAGCAGTGAGATACAGGGTGTCTATGGCTACACCTTC CASSEIQGVYGYTF
- TRBJ2-7 TRBV25-1 - TGTGCCAGCAGTGAAACTCCGGTGGCAGGGCCAATATCCTACGAGCAGTACTTC CASSETPVAGPISYEQYF
TRBD2 TRBJ2-5 TRBV6-5 - TGTGCCACCCGGACTAGCGGGAGTAGTGGGGAGACCCAGTACTTC CATRTSGSSGETQYF
TRBD1 TRBJ1-5 TRBV6-1 - TGTGCCCAGGGGGAATCAGGCAATCAGCCCCAGCATTTT CAQGESGNQPQHF
- TRBJ2-5 TRBV19 - TGTGCCAGTAGTACCTCGACAGGAAGGGAAGAGACCCAGTACTTC CASSTSTGREETQYF
- TRBJ1-3 TRBV25-1 - TGTGCCAGCAGTGAAAGTAGCTCTGGAAACACCATATATTTT CASSESSSGNTIYF
TRBD1 TRBJ1-1 TRBV5-4 - TGTGCCAGCAGCTCGGGACAGGTGAACACTGAAGCTTTCTTT CASSSGQVNTEAFF
- TRBJ2-1 TRBV29-1 - TGCAGCGTGGCCGCCCGGACAGACAACAATGAGCAGTTCTTC CSVAARTDNNEQFF
- TRBJ2-3 TRBV5-1 once TGCGCCAGCAGCTATACAGGGAGCACAGATACGCAGTATTTT CASSYTGSTDTQYF
- TRBJ2-2 TRBV18 - TGTGCCAGCTCACCCCGCGAGGGCACCGGGGAGCTGTTTTTT CASSPREGTGELFF
TRBD1 TRBJ2-7 TRBV19 many TGTGCCAGTAGGGACAGGGTTGGCGGCTACGAGCAGTACTTC CASRDRVGGYEQYF
- TRBJ2-2 TRBV27 once TGTGCCAGCAGCCCAGGGGATTTAAACACCGGGGAGCTGTTTTTT CASSPGDLNTGELFF
- TRBJ2-7 TRBV19 - TGTGCCAGTAGTATCTCCCCAGGGGCTGGGGGTCGGCCCTACGAGCAGTACTTC CASSISPGAGGRPYEQYF
TRBD1 TRBJ2-2 TRBV25-1 - TGTGCCAGCAGTTTATACCCGGGACAGGGGGGTACCGGGGAGCTGTTTTTT CASSLYPGQGGTGELFF
- TRBJ1-5 TRBV6-6 few TGTGCCAGCAGTTACGGGGACCATCAGCCCCAGCATTTT CASSYGDHQPQHF
- TRBJ1-6 TRBV7-2 - TGTGCCAGCAGCCAACTGGGACAAGATAATTCACCCCTCCACTTT CASSQLGQDNSPLHF
- TRBJ1-1 TRBV29-1 - TGCAGCGTCAGGACCGTAGCAACTGAAGCTTTCTTT CSVRTVATEAFF
- TRBJ2-1 TRBV11-3 - TGTGCCAGCAGCCCCACCCTGGCCCACTCCTACAATGAGCAGTTCTTC CASSPTLAHSYNEQFF
- TRBJ1-5 TRBV2 few TGTGCCAGCAGTAACCAGGGAGGGAGCAATCAGCCCCAGCATTTT CASSNQGGSNQPQHF
- TRBJ2-2 TRBV7-2 - TGTGCCAGCACCCTAGGGTCCCCGAGGACCGGGGAGCTGTTTTTT CASTLGSPRTGELFF
- TRBJ1-3 TRBV7-6 - TGTGCCAGCAGCCTAGAGGAGAGGGACGGATACAGTTACTCTGGAAACACCATATATTTT CASSLEERDGYSYSGNTIYF
TRBD1 TRBJ1-4 TRBV5-1 - TGCGCCAGCAGCTTTACTCGGGACAGGGGGAATGAAAAACTGTTTTTT CASSFTRDRGNEKLFF
- TRBJ2-1 TRBV7-2 - TGTGCCAGCAGCTTAGACTCAGTTTACAATGAGCAGTTCTTC CASSLDSVYNEQFF
- TRBJ1-5 TRBV21-1 - TGTGCCAGCAGCAAGGGGCCGGGACAGGGATTTCCCTCGAAGAATCAGCCCCAGCATTTT CASSKGPGQGFPSKNQPQHF
- TRBJ2-7 TRBV11-1 - TGTGCCAGCAGCCCGTTATTGGGGGGAGCCTACGAGCAGTACTTC CASSPLLGGAYEQYF
- TRBJ1-1 TRBV6-6 few TGTGCCAGCAGTTCCCCCATGGACACTGAAGCTTTCTTT CASSSPMDTEAFF
- TRBJ1-6 TRBV9 - TGTGCCAGCAGCGTAGGGCCTCTTGACTCACCCCTCCACTTT CASSVGPLDSPLHF
- TRBJ2-1 TRBV18 - TGTGCCAGCTCACCACTGGGACCAGAAAGCTACAATGAGCAGTTCTTC CASSPLGPESYNEQFF
TRBD2 TRBJ2-1 TRBV5-5 - TGTGCCAGCAGCTTTGGACTAGCGGATTTTCTTACGTTCTTC CASSFGLADFLTFF
TRBD1 TRBJ2-7 TRBV5-6 - TGTGCCAGCAGCTTCAACAGGGGGTTGGACGAGCAGTACTTC CASSFNRGLDEQYF
- TRBJ1-1 TRBV5-1 - TGCGCCAGCAGCTCGCAGGGAGGGGGCACTGAAGCTTTCTTT CASSSQGGGTEAFF
- TRBJ1-2 TRBV5-4 - TGTGCCAGCAGCTTGGAACAGGGTAACTATGGCTACACCTTC CASSLEQGNYGYTF
TRBD1 TRBJ2-6 TRBV27 - TGTGCCAGCAGTCCCTCGGACAGGGCACCCTCTGGGGCCAACGTCCTGACTTTC CASSPSDRAPSGANVLTF
TRBD2 TRBJ2-4 TRBV19 - TGTGCCAGTAGTACCCCCGGGGGGGCAGCCAAAAACATTCAGTACTTC CASSTPGGAAKNIQYF
- TRBJ2-7 TRBV7-9 - TGTGCCAGCAGCCAATTACGACAAGGGGGTAGATACGAGCAGTACTTC CASSQLRQGGRYEQYF
- TRBJ2-7 TRBV2 - TGTGCCAGCAGTGCCCGGCTGGCTCGTAACGAGCAGTACTTC CASSARLARNEQYF
TRBD2 TRBJ2-7 TRBV15 - TGTGCCACCAGCAGAGATTGGGCGGGAGTAAGCGAGCAGTACTTC CATSRDWAGVSEQYF
TRBD1 TRBJ1-2 TRBV6-1 - TGTGCCAGCAGTGAAGCAAGGACAGGGGGAGGCTACACCTTC CASSEARTGGGYTF
- TRBJ2-3 TRBV10-3 - TGTGCCATCAGTGAGGGGGCCCCTGGGGCAGATACGCAGTATTTT CAISEGAPGADTQYF
- TRBJ1-2 TRBV29-1 once TGCAGCGTTGAAGTGAGTACGACAGAGTTC CSVEVSTTEF
- TRBJ2-1 TRBV30 - TGTGCCTCAGGGATTGTGGCCAATGAGCAGTTCTTC CASGIVANEQFF
TRBD1 TRBJ1-2 TRBV5-4 - TGTGCCAGCAGCCACCAGGACAGGGTAAATGGCTACACCTTC CASSHQDRVNGYTF